The next 32 T cell receptor beta chains were all read from a single sample in a study of T cell responses to AZD1222 COVID-19 vaccine. TCRdb's copy holds only in-frame clones and misses some; the assay was immunoSEQ multiplex PCR. The data contain roughly 110,000 clones, approximately 87% of them singletons. Sequencing used peripheral blood, obtained on day 0 of AZD1222 vaccination. Receptors originate from an adult in good health.

This clone showed up just once. V and J are TRBV18 and TRBJ2-5; TRBD1 matches 9 bases. J was trimmed by 5 bases and V by 4 bases; bases with no gene match: 8. There are 15 residues in the CDR3. Germline V gene sequence: CDR1 KGHSH, CDR2 LQKENI. DNA of the CDR3: TGTGCCAGCTCACGGGACAGGGATTTTGGGGAGACCCAGTACTTC. It encodes CASSRDRDFGETQYF.

The chain is built from TRBV2 and TRBJ2-1; D may correspond to TRBD1 or TRBD2 (5 bases each). This CDR3 comprises 13 residues. Deletions cut 4 bases from V and 1 base from J, with 5 bases between. Germline V CDR1 and CDR2: SNHLY, FYNNEI. CDR3 DNA: TGTGCCAGCAGTGGGGGGTCCTACAATGAGCAGTTCTTC. Translated, it gives CASSGGSYNEQFF.

This chain joins TRBV18 and TRBJ2-2, with TRBD1 identical over 9 bases. CDR1 KGHSH and CDR2 LQKENI come from the germline V gene. The CDR3 is 15 amino acids. V was pared by 3 bases and J by 4 bases, with 3 bases of the junction left unmatched. The DNA for the CDR3 is TGTGCCAGCTCACCGGGACAGGGAGGCACCGGGGAGCTGTTTTTT. This codes for CASSPGQGGTGELFF.

This chain links TRBV19 with TRBJ1-4; D remains unclear. The V gene's germline CDR1 is LNHDA and CDR2 SQIVND (reference sequence). The CDR3 is 14 residues long. V lost 7 bases, J lost 10 bases, and 19 bases lay in between. DNA of the CDR3: TGTGCCAGTATTGCTCCCGAAGTCCCGAGAAAACTGTTTTTT. Residues: CASIAPEVPRKLFF.

This chain uses TRBV7-9 with TRBJ1-2, with D unresolved. The germline CDR1 and CDR2 sequences are SEHNR and FQNEAQ (reference sequence). The CDR3 length is 13 residues. Trimming removed 1 base at V and 4 bases at J, with 7 bases between. The CDR3 region is CASSLGYGYGYTF. The CDR3 DNA follows: TGTGCCAGCAGCTTAGGATACGGCTATGGCTACACCTTC.

This chain uses TRBV7-2 with TRBJ1-4; TRBD1 agrees at 10 bases. The CDR3 length is 15 residues. The junction had 7 bases not matched to a gene; V was cut back by 5 bases and J by 7 bases. CDR1 is SGHTA, CDR2 FQGNSA, per germline. This chain's CDR3 is CASSPDRGPTEKLFF. The DNA for the CDR3 is TGTGCCAGCAGCCCCGACAGGGGGCCCACTGAAAAACTGTTTTTT.

J is TRBJ1-4 and V is TRBV11-2; no clear D gene. The CDR3 totals 14 residues. The V gene's germline CDR1 is SGHAT and CDR2 FQNNGV. V was trimmed by 6 bases and J by 3 bases, leaving 11 bases between them. CDR3 in DNA: TGTGCCAGCAGTTCGGGTCAACCTAATGAAAAACTGTTTTTT. It is translated as CASSSGQPNEKLFF.

This clone came up a few times. The CDR3 sequence: CASRGDSFYGYTF. For the CDR3, the DNA is TGTGCCAGCAGGGGGGACAGCTTCTATGGCTACACCTTC. The V and J genes are TRBV28 and TRBJ1-2; TRBD1 matches 7 bases. CDR3 length: 13 residues. V trimming: 6 bases; J trimming: 4 bases; junction bases outside the gene matches: 5. The V gene's germline CDR1 is MDHEN and CDR2 SYDVKM.

This clone was counted between two and nine times. The chain links TRBV28 to TRBJ1-1; maybe TRBD1 (5 bases). V was pared by 8 bases and J by 5 bases, with 12 bases between. The CDR3 length is 12 residues. Germline V lookup: CDR1 MDHEN, CDR2 SYDVKM. The CDR3 nucleotides read TGTGCCAGCCGGCCCTCAGGGACTGAAGCTTTCTTT. The encoded protein is CASRPSGTEAFF.

The chain joins TRBV4-3 to TRBJ2-2; perhaps D is TRBD1 or TRBD2 (5 bases each). Looked up from germline, CDR1 is LGHNA and CDR2 is YSLEER. V shed 8 bases and J shed 6 bases, with 19 bases lying between them. The CDR3 covers 15 residues. CDR3 DNA sequence: TGCGCCAGCGGGGGAACGGGGAGTGAGGCCGGGGAGCTGTTTTTT. It specifies CASGGTGSEAGELFF.

The chain carries TRBV6-2 or TRBV6-3 and TRBJ2-7; D unresolved. The V gene's germline CDR1 is MNHEY and CDR2 SVGEGT. This CDR3 is 11 amino acids long. Trimming removed 4 bases from V and 4 bases from J, with 5 bases in between. CDR3 residues: CASSLGYEQYF. CDR3 bases: TGTGCCAGCAGTTTAGGATACGAGCAGTACTTC.

This clone was found once. V is TRBV6-5 and J is TRBJ1-5; D unresolved. Germline V lookup: CDR1 MNHEY, CDR2 SVGAGI. This CDR3 is built from 13 residues. This CDR3 is CASGGLNNQPQHF. The CDR3 DNA reads TGTGCTTCCGGAGGCCTGAACAATCAGCCCCAGCATTTT.

The V gene is TRBV9, the J gene TRBJ1-1; a possible D gene is TRBD1 (6 bases). CDR3 length: 15 residues. V was trimmed by 1 base and J by 0 bases, leaving 10 bases between them. The germline V gene encodes CDR1 SGDLS and CDR2 YYNGEE. CDR3 in amino acids: CASSVLTGMNTEAFF. The CDR3 nucleotides read TGTGCCAGCAGCGTACTGACAGGAATGAACACTGAAGCTTTCTTT.

This sequence joins TRBV21-1 and TRBJ2-2; the table gives TRBD2 as D, unverified against the DNA. TRBV21-1 is tagged as a pseudogene. This CDR3 has 17 amino acids. The CDR3 loop reads CASSKNGRLAGTGELFF. The DNA of the CDR3 is TGTGCCAGCAGCAAAAACGGGCGGCTAGCAGGTACCGGGGAGCTGTTTTTT.

This chain joins TRBV19 and TRBJ2-7; TRBD1 is a possible D gene (5 bases). In germline, CDR1 is LNHDA, CDR2 SQIVND (reference sequence). The CDR3 consists of 14 residues. V shed 5 bases and J shed 2 bases, with 13 bases lying between them. The CDR3: CASSRGHGTYEQYF. For the CDR3, the DNA is TGTGCCAGTAGTCGCGGACACGGAACCTACGAGCAGTACTTC.

The V call is TRBV24-1, the J call TRBJ1-2; a weak D match, TRBD1 (6 bases). CDR3 length: 15 amino acids. Germline loops: CDR1 KGHDR, CDR2 SFDVKD. The germline V and J ends were trimmed by 4 bases and 4 bases, with 15 bases remaining between them. The CDR3 spells CATSDTSTGTYGYTF. The CDR3 region has the DNA TGTGCCACCAGTGACACCAGTACAGGGACCTATGGCTACACCTTC.

The V and J genes are TRBV5-1 and TRBJ2-3; the match to TRBD2 covers 13 bases. Germline V lookup: CDR1 SGHRS, CDR2 YFSETQ. The ends lost 0 bases at V and 7 bases at J; junction bases unmatched: 2. The CDR3 length is 15 residues. CDR3 nucleotide sequence: TGCGCCAGCAGCTTGGAGGGACTAGCGGGATATACGCAGTATTTT. Translated, it gives CASSLEGLAGYTQYF.

The J gene is TRBJ2-1, the V gene TRBV11-2, with TRBD2 matching over 8 bases. This CDR3 contains 15 residues. Germline CDR1 SGHAT, CDR2 FQNNGV. V lost 4 bases and J lost 8; bases outside the gene matches: 10. The CDR3 reads CASSYQSGRRDEQFF. In DNA form, the CDR3 reads TGTGCCAGCAGCTATCAGAGCGGGAGACGGGATGAGCAGTTCTTC. The whole variable domain, remainder taken from reference TRBV11-2 and TRBJ2-1, is EAGVAQSPRYKIIEKRQSVAFWCNPISGHATLYWYQQILGQGPKLLIQFQNNGVVDDSQLPKDRFSAERLKGVDSTLKIQPAKLEDSAVYLCASSYQSGRRDEQFFGPGTRLTVL.

The chain couples TRBV7-3 to TRBJ2-1; tentatively, D is TRBD1 or TRBD2 (6 bases each). CDR1 is SGHTA and CDR2 is FQGTGA in the germline V gene. The CDR3 has 16 amino acids. V was pared by 5 bases and J by 7 bases, with 21 bases between. This CDR3 is CASSPNRGGSLNEQFF. In DNA form, the CDR3 reads TGTGCCAGCAGCCCAAACCGAGGGGGGTCCTTAAATGAGCAGTTCTTC.

As DNA, the CDR3 is TGTGCCAGTACAGCAGGGAACACTGAAGCTTTCTTT. Translated, it gives CASTAGNTEAFF. This chain connects TRBV19 to TRBJ1-1; D not resolved. Looked up from germline, CDR1 is LNHDA and CDR2 is SQIVND (reference sequence). V shed 7 bases and J shed 1 base, with 7 bases lying between them. The CDR3 spans 12 residues.

The rearrangement uses TRBV27 and TRBJ2-7; 8 bases match TRBD2. V shed 5 bases, J shed 2 bases, and the junction held 8 bases outside the gene matches. This CDR3 comprises 15 residues. The V gene's germline CDR1 is MNHEY and CDR2 SMNVEV (reference sequence). The CDR3 is CASSVTSGGAYEQYF. The CDR3 bases are TGTGCCAGCAGTGTAACTAGCGGAGGGGCCTACGAGCAGTACTTC.

V gene TRBV4-1 combines with J gene TRBJ2-7, with 9 bases matching TRBD2. Unmatched junction bases numbered 5, after V lost 1 base and J lost 4 bases. The CDR3 spans 15 residues. CDR1 and CDR2 from the germline V gene are MGHRA and YSYEKL. The CDR3 region has the DNA TGCGCCAGCAGCCAAGTAGGCGCGGGGGGGTACGAGCAGTACTTC. Translation gives CASSQVGAGGYEQYF.

This clone was observed a single time. V usage is TRBV28 and J usage is TRBJ2-7; tentatively, D is TRBD1 or TRBD2 (5 bases each). Trimming pared 6 bases from V and 1 base from J, leaving 10 bases between. CDR3 length equals 13 residues. Looked up from germline, CDR1 is MDHEN and CDR2 is SYDVKM. CDR3 amino acids: CASRGTASYEQYF. Written as DNA, the CDR3 is TGTGCCAGCAGGGGGACGGCATCCTACGAGCAGTACTTC.

The V gene is TRBV7-8, the J gene TRBJ2-3; 12 bases are shared with TRBD2. The CDR3 has 12 residues. Germline CDR1 is SGHVS and CDR2 is FQNEAQ. V was pared by 4 bases and J by 12 bases, with 2 bases of the junction left unmatched. The CDR3 nucleotides read TGTGCCAGCAGCTCCGGACTAGCGGGACAGTATTTT. It codes for CASSSGLAGQYF.

The V gene is TRBV14, the J gene TRBJ2-3; 10 nucleotides match TRBD2. This CDR3 has 15 residues. The V and J ends lost 3 bases and 6 bases, in that order; junction bases with no gene match: 6. The germline V gene encodes CDR1 SGHDN and CDR2 FVKESK. The CDR3 region has the DNA TGTGCCAGCAGCCAGTCTAGCGGGAGTATCGATACGCAGTATTTT. Translation gives CASSQSSGSIDTQYF.

The chain carries TRBV20-1 and TRBJ2-3, with D perhaps matching TRBD1 (6 bases). The germline V and J ends were trimmed by 3 bases and 4 bases, with 11 bases remaining between them. The V gene's germline CDR1 is DFQATT and CDR2 SNEGSKA (reference sequence). The CDR3 length is 13 residues. The CDR3 region is CSASLRGADTQYF. For the CDR3, the DNA is TGCAGTGCTAGTCTCAGGGGAGCAGATACGCAGTATTTT.

This chain joins TRBV28 and TRBJ1-4; no clear D. The length of the CDR3 is 13 residues. Trimming took 8 bases from V and 1 from J, leaving 8 bases between them. CDR1 is MDHEN, CDR2 SYDVKM, per germline. This chain's CDR3 is CASHDGTNEKLFF. The DNA for the CDR3 is TGTGCCAGCCACGATGGAACTAATGAAAAACTGTTTTTT.

This clone turned up a few times. DNA of the CDR3: TGTGCCAGCAGTTTATCTCCCAGAGATACGCAGTATTTT. It encodes CASSLSPRDTQYF. The rearrangement uses TRBV12-3 or TRBV12-4 and TRBJ2-3; D uncertain. There are 13 residues in the CDR3. The germline V and J ends were trimmed by 2 bases and 5 bases, with 8 bases remaining between them.

This chain joins TRBV7-3 and TRBJ2-7, with TRBD2 matching over 8 bases. The CDR3 is made up of 15 amino acids. From germline, CDR1 is SGHTA and CDR2 FQGTGA. V dropped 2 bases and J dropped 4; count of bases not matched to a gene: 7. CDR3 region: CASSLGLAGPYEQYF. CDR3 in DNA: TGTGCCAGCAGCTTAGGGTTAGCGGGACCTTACGAGCAGTACTTC. The whole variable domain, remainder taken from reference TRBV7-3 and TRBJ2-7, is GAGVSQTPSNKVTEKGKYVELRCDPISGHTALYWYRQSLGQGPEFLIYFQGTGAADDSGLPNDRFFAVRPEGSVSTLKIQRTERGDSAVYLCASSLGLAGPYEQYFGPGTRLTVT.

The chain uses TRBV5-6 and TRBJ2-1, with D possibly TRBD2 on 6 matching bases. V was clipped by 2 bases and J by 9 bases, with 21 bases between them. This CDR3 has 16 residues. CDR1 and CDR2 from the germline V gene are SGHDT and YYEEEE. The CDR3 loop is CASSFDLAGVGGEQFF. CDR3 DNA: TGTGCCAGCAGCTTCGATCTAGCCGGCGTGGGGGGTGAGCAGTTCTTC.

The genes are TRBV7-2 and TRBJ1-1; the D is unclear. Germline assignment: CDR1 SGHTA and CDR2 FQGNSA. The CDR3 totals 13 residues. V lost 5 bases to trimming and J lost 0 bases, with 7 bases between them. The CDR3 is CASSRGLNTEAFF. As DNA, the CDR3 is TGTGCCAGCAGCCGTGGATTGAACACTGAAGCTTTCTTT.

The chain combines TRBV7-2 with TRBJ1-5, with 9 bases identical to TRBD1. Trimming removed 4 bases from V and 7 bases from J; junction bases left unmatched: 2. Germline values: CDR1 SGHTA, CDR2 FQGNSA. CDR3 length: 13 amino acids. Here the CDR3 reads CASSWTGVQPQHF. The CDR3 nucleotides read TGTGCCAGCAGCTGGACAGGGGTACAGCCCCAGCATTTT.